This T cell receptor beta chain was observed in a study of T-cell reconstitution after alpha-beta-depleted transplantation in children. A TCRbeta library incorporating unique molecular identifiers was prepared. Each CDR3 protein gets one entry after TCRdb re-called the PCR reads with MiXCR. Among 450,000 to 600,000 distinct CDR3 sequences listed, under 15% were seen once. General study findings and limits: Counts and diversity of T cells one year after transplant came mostly from newly produced T cells. In some patients, recipient T cells and intrathymic progenitors surviving conditioning explained high day-60 diversity. At around two months after transplant, the alpha-beta T cells were reportedly derived from several hundred expanded clones that came from non-depleted graft cells.

V lost 6 bases and J 7 bases, leaving 9 bases between the germline ends. The CDR3 totals 11 residues. Per the germline V gene, CDR1 is MDHEN and CDR2 is SYDVKM. In the case of this clonotype: Antigen specificity is unknown.

The source is a male patient under 18 who had a stem cell transplant for acute myeloid leukemia, so the T cells may come from the graft donor. Specimen: PBMCs, mostly from graft donor cells, collected 360 days after TCRalphabeta/CD19-depleted stem cell transplant. This chain connects TRBV28 to TRBJ2-5; no firm D call. The CDR3 spells CASSPLWTQYF. As DNA, the CDR3 is TGTGCCAGCAGCCCTTTATGGACCCAGTACTTC.